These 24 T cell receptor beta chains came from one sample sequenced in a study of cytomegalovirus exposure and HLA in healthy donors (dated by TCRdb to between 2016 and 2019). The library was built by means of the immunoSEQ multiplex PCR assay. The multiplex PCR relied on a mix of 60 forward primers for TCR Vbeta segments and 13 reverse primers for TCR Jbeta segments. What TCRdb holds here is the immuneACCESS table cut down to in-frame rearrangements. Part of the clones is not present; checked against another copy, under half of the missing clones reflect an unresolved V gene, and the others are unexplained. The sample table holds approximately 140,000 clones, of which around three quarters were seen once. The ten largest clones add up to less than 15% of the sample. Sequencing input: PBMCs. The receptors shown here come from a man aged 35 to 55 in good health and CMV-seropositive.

The CDR3 DNA is TGCGCCAGCAGCTTATCTGGACGGGGCAATGAGCAGTTCTTC. It is translated as CASSLSGRGNEQFF. This chain uses TRBV5-1 with TRBJ2-1; D is possibly TRBD2 (5 bases). Trimming shortened V by 2 bases and J by 6 bases, and 12 bases separated the two germline ends. The germline gives CDR1 SGHRS, CDR2 YFSETQ. The CDR3 contains 14 residues.

The DNA of the CDR3 is TGTGCCAGCAGCTTAATGGGACTAGGGGTCTACAATGAGCAGTTCTTC. This encodes CASSLMGLGVYNEQFF. The chain has TRBV7-9 and TRBJ2-1; 8 bases match TRBD2. The CDR3 extends over 16 amino acids. Germline loops: CDR1 SEHNR, CDR2 FQNEAQ (reference sequence). Trimming at V came to 2 bases and at J to 3 bases, leaving 6 bases not matched to a gene.

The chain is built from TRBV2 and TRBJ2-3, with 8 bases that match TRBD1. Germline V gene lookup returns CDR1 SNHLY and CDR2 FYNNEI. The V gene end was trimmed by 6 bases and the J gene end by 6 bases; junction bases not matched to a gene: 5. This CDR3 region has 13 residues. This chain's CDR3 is CASSPDRGDTQYF. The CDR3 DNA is TGTGCCAGCAGCCCAGACAGGGGCGATACGCAGTATTTT.

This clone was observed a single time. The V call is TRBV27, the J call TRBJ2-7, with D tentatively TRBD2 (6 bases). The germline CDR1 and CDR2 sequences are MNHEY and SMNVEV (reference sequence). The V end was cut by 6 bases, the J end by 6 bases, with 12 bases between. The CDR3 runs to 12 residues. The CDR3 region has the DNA TGTGCCAGCAGACTAGCTCAGGGCGAGCAGTACTTC. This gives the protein CASRLAQGEQYF.

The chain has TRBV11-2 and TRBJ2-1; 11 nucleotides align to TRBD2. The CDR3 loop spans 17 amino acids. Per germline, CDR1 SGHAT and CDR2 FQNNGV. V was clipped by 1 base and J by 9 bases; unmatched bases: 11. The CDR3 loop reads CASSLGGLAGGRSEQFF. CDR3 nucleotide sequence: TGTGCCAGCAGCTTAGGGGGTCTAGCGGGAGGTCGTAGTGAGCAGTTCTTC.

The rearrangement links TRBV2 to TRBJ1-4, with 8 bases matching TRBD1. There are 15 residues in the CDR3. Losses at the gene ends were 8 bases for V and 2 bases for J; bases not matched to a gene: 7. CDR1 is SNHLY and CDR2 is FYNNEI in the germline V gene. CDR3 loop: CASARQGMTNEKLFF. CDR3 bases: TGTGCCAGCGCCCGACAGGGGATGACTAATGAAAAACTGTTTTTT. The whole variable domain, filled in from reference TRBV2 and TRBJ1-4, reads EPEVTQTPSHQVTQMGQEVILRCVPISNHLYFYWYRQILGQKVEFLVSFYNNEISEKSEIFDDQFSVERPDGSNFTLKIRSTKLEDSAMYFCASARQGMTNEKLFFGSGTQLSVL.

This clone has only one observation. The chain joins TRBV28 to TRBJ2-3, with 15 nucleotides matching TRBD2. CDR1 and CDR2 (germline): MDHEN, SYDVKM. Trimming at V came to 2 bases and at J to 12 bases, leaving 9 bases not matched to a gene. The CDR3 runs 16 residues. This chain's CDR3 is CASSLGPGLAGGGQYF. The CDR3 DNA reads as TGTGCCAGCAGTTTAGGGCCGGGACTAGCGGGAGGCGGTCAGTATTTT.

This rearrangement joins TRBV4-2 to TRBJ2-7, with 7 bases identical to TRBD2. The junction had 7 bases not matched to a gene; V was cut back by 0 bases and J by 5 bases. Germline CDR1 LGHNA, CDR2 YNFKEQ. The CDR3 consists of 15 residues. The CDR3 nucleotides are TGTGCCAGCAGCCAAGATGTGGGGAGGGCCAACGAGCAGTACTTC. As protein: CASSQDVGRANEQYF.

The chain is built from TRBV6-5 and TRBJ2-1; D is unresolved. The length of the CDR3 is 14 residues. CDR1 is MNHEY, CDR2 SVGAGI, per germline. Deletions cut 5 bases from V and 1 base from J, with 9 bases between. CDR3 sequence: CASSLGRSYNEQFF. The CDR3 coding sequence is TGTGCCAGCAGTCTCGGTCGGTCCTACAATGAGCAGTTCTTC.

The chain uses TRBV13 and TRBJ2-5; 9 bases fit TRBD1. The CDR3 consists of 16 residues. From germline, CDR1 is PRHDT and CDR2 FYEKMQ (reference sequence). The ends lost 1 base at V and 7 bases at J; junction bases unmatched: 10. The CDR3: CASSLVRTGAERTQYF. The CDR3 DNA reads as TGTGCCAGCAGCTTAGTTAGGACAGGGGCCGAGCGGACCCAGTACTTC.

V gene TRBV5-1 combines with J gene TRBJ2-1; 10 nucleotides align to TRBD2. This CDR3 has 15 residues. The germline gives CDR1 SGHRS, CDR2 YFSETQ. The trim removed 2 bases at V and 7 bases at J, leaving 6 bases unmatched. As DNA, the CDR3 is TGCGCCAGCAGCTTAGCGGGAGGGCTCTATAATGAGCAGTTCTTC. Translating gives CASSLAGGLYNEQFF. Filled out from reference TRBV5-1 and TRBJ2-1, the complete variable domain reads KAGVTQTPRYLIKTRGQQVTLSCSPISGHRSVSWYQQTPGQGLQFLFEYFSETQRNKGNFPGRFSGRQFSNSRSEMNVSTLELGDSALYLCASSLAGGLYNEQFFGPGTRLTVL.

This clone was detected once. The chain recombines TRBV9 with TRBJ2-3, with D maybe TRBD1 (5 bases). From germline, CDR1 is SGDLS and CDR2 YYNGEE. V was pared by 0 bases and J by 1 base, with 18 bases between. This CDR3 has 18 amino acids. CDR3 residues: CASSVVMARVVGTDTQYF. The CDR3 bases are TGTGCCAGCAGCGTAGTAATGGCCAGGGTTGTGGGCACAGATACGCAGTATTTT.

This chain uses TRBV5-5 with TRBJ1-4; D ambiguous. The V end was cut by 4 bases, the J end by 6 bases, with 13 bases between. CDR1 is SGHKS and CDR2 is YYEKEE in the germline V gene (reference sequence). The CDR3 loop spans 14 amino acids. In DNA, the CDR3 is TGTGCCAGCAGCGTCCTTGACACCGATGAAAAACTGTTTTTT. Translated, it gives CASSVLDTDEKLFF.

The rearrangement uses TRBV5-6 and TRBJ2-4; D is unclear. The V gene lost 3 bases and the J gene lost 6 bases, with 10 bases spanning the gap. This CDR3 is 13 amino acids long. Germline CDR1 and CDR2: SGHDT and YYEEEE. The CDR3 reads CASSSWSGNIQYF. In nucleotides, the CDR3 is TGTGCCAGCAGCTCCTGGTCGGGAAACATTCAGTACTTC.

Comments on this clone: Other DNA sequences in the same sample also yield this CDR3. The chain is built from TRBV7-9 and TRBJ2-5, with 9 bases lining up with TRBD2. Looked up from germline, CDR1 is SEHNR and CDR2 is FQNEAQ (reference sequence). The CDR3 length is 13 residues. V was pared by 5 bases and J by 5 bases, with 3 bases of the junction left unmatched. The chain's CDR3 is CASSLLAGETQYF. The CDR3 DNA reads TGTGCCAGCAGCCTCCTAGCGGGGGAGACCCAGTACTTC.

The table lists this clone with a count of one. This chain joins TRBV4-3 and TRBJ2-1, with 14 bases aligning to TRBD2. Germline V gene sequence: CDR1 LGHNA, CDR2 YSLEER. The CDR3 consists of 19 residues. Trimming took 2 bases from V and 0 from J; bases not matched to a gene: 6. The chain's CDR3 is CASSQTYGTSGSSYNEQFF. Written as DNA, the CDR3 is TGCGCCAGCAGCCAAACCTATGGGACTAGCGGGAGCTCCTACAATGAGCAGTTCTTC.

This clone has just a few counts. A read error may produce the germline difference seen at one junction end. The CDR3: CATSRGDLTDAFF. CDR3 bases: TGTGCCACCAGCAGGGGGGACTTAACTGATGCTTTCTTT. This chain uses TRBV15 with TRBJ1-1, with a weak D call TRBD1 (5 bases). Germline values: CDR1 LNHNV, CDR2 YYDKDF (reference sequence). The CDR3 is 13 residues long.

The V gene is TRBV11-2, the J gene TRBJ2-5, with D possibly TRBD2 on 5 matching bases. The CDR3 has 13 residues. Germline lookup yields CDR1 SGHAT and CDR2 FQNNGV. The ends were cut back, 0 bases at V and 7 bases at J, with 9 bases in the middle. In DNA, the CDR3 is TGTGCCAGCAGCTTAGACTCCGGAGGGACCCAGTACTTC. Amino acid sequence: CASSLDSGGTQYF.

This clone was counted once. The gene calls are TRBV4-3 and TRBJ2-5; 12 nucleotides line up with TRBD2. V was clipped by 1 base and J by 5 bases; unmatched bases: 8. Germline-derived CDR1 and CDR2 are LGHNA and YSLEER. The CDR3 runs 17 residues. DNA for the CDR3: TGCGCCAGCAGCCAAGGGACTAGCGGGATTTCGCCGGAGACCCAGTACTTC. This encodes CASSQGTSGISPETQYF.

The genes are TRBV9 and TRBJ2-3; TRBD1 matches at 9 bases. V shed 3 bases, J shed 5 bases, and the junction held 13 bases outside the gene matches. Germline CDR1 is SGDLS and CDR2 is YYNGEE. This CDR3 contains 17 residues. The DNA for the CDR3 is TGTGCCAGCAGCGCAAGCCTCCGGGACAGGGATGGAGATACGCAGTATTTT. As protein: CASSASLRDRDGDTQYF.

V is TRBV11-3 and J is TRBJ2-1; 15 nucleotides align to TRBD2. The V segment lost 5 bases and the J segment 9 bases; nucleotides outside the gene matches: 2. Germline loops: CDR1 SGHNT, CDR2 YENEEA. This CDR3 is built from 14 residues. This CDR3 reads CASSPGLAGGEQFF. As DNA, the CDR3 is TGTGCCAGCAGCCCGGGACTAGCGGGAGGTGAGCAGTTCTTC.

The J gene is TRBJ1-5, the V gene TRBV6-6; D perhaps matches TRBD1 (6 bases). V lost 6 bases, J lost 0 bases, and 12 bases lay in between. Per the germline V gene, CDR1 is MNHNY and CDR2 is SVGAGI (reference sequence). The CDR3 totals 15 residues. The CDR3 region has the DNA TGTGCCAGCAGGCGAGGACAGACTAGCAATCAGCCCCAGCATTTT. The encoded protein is CASRRGQTSNQPQHF.

As DNA, the CDR3 is TGTGCCAGTAGTATCTTGGGACTAGCGGGAGGGGGCGAGCAGTTCTTC. This gives the protein CASSILGLAGGGEQFF. The genes are TRBV19 and TRBJ2-1; 16 bases align to TRBD2. Per the germline V gene, CDR1 is LNHDA and CDR2 is SQIVND (reference sequence). This CDR3 spans 16 amino acids. J gave up 10 bases and V 3 bases, and 6 bases lay outside the gene matches.

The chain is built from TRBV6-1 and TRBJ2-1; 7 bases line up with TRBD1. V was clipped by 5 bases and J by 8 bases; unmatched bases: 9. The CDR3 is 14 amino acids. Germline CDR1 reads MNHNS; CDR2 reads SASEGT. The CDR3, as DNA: TGTGCCAGCAGTCCTCAGGCCACAGGGGATGAGCAGTTCTTC. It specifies CASSPQATGDEQFF.